This T cell receptor beta chain was identified in a study of blood T cell repertoires in COVID-19. In the study overall: Acute and convalescent COVID-19 specimens originated in the United States, Italy and Spain. In each case, the material was cDNA or gDNA derived from T cells, B-cell-depleted T cells, or PBMCs.

Assay: immunoSEQ multiplex PCR; the TCRdb copy retains only in-frame clones and omits some. The profile covers a few hundred thousand clones, with roughly nine tenths appearing a single time and 1.9% taken by the ten largest. Trimming cost V 3 bases and J 6 bases; bases outside gene matches: 7. The CDR3 has 14 residues. Germline-derived CDR1 and CDR2 are SGHVS and FQNEAQ. The sample comprised peripheral blood. The TCR was taken from a middle-aged man with active or convalescent COVID-19. This sequence joins TRBV7-8 and TRBJ1-2; 7 nucleotides align to TRBD1. CDR3 residues: CASSFDRAADGYTF. The CDR3 coding sequence is TGTGCCAGCAGCTTCGACAGGGCCGCGGATGGCTACACCTTC. Full variable domain (remainder filled in from reference TRBV7-8 and TRBJ1-2): GAGVSQSPRYKVAKRGQDVALRCDPISGHVSLFWYQQALGQGPEFLTYFQNEAQLDKSGLPSDRFFAERPEGSVSTLKIQRTQQEDSAVYLCASSFDRAADGYTFGSGTRLTVV.